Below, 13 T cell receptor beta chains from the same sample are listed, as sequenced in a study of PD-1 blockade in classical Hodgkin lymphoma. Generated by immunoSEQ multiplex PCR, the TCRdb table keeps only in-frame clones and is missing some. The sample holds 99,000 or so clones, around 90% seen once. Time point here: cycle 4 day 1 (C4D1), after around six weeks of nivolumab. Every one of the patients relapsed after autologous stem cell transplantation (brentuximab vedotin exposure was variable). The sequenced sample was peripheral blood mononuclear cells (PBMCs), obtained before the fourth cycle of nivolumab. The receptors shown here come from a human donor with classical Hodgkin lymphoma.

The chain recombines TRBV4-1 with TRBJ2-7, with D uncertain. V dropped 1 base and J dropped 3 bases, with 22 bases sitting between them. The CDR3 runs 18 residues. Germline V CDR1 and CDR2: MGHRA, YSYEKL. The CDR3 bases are TGCGCCAGCAGCCAAGGCCCCGCTCTAAAAACCTTCTTCTACGAGCAGTACTTC. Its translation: CASSQGPALKTFFYEQYF.

The CDR3 nucleotides are TGCGCCAGCAGTCACCCAGGGTGGGACTATGGCTACACCTTC. Translated: CASSHPGWDYGYTF. This rearrangement joins TRBV23-1 to TRBJ1-2; a possible D gene is TRBD1 (5 bases). TRBV23-1 is an ORF, with its function uncertain. The V gene lost 3 bases and the J gene lost 3 bases, with 11 bases spanning the gap. The length of the CDR3 is 14 residues.

Here the CDR3 reads CASRDNSARNTEAFF. CDR3 DNA: TGCGCCAGCAGAGACAACAGCGCCCGGAACACTGAAGCTTTCTTT. This chain connects TRBV10-2 to TRBJ1-1; no definite D call. This CDR3 spans 15 amino acids. Germline V CDR1 and CDR2: WSHSY, SAAADI. Trimming removed 6 bases at V and 1 base at J, with 15 bases between.

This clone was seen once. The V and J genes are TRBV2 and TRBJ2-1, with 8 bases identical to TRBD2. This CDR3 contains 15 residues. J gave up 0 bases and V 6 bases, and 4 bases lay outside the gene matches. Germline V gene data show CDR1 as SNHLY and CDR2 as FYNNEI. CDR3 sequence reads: CASRRGRNSYNEQFF. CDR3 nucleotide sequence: TGTGCCAGCAGACGCGGGAGGAACTCCTACAATGAGCAGTTCTTC. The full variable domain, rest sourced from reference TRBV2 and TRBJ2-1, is EPEVTQTPSHQVTQMGQEVILRCVPISNHLYFYWYRQILGQKVEFLVSFYNNEISEKSEIFDDQFSVERPDGSNFTLKIRSTKLEDSAMYFCASRRGRNSYNEQFFGPGTRLTVL.

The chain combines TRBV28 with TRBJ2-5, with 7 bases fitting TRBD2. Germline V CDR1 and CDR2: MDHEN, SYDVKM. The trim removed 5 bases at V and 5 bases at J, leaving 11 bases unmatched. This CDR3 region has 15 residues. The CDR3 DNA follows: TGTGCCAGCAGTCCTTCCTCGGGAGGTTCGGAGACCCAGTACTTC. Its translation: CASSPSSGGSETQYF.

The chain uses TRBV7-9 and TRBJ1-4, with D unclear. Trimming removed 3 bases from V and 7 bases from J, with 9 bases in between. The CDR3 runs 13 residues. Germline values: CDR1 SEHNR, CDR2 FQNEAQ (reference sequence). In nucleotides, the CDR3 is TGTGCCAGCAGCTTCGGCGGTACTGAAAAACTGTTTTTT. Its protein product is CASSFGGTEKLFF. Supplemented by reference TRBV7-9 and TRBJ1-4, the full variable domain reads DTGVSQNPRHKITKRGQNVTFRCDPISEHNRLYWYRQTLGQGPEFLTYFQNEAQLEKSRLLSDRFSAERPKGSFSTLEIQRTEQGDSAMYLCASSFGGTEKLFFGSGTQLSVL.

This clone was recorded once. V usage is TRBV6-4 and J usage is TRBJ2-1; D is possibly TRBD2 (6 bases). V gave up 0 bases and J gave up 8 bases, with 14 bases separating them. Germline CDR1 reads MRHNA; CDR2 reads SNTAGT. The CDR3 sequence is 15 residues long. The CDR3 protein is CASSDSTSYSDEQFF. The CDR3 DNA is TGTGCCAGCAGTGACTCGACTAGTTACAGCGATGAGCAGTTCTTC.

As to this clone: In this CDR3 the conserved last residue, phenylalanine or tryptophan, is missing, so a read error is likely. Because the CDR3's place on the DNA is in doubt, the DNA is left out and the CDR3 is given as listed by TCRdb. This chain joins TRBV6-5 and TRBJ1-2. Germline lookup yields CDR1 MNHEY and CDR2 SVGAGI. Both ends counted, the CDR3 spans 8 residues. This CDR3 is CASSYTIL.

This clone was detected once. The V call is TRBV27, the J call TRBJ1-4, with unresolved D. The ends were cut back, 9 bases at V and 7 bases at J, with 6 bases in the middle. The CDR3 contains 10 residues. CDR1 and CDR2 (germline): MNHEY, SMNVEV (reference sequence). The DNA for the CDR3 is TGTGCCAGACGGGGTGAAAAACTGTTTTTT. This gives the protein CARRGEKLFF.

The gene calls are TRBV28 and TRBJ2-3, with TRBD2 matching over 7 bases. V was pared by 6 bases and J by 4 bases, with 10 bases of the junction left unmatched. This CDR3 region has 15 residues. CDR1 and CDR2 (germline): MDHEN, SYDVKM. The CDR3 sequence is CASSPSGGGSDTQYF. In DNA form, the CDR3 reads TGTGCCAGCAGCCCAAGTGGGGGAGGGTCAGATACGCAGTATTTT.

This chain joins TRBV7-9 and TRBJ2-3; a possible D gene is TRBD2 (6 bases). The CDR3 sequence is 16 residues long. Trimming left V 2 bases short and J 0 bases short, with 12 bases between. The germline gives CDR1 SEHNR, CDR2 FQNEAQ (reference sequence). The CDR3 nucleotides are TGTGCCAGCAGCTTACGGGACTCTAGGAGCACAGATACGCAGTATTTT. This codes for CASSLRDSRSTDTQYF.

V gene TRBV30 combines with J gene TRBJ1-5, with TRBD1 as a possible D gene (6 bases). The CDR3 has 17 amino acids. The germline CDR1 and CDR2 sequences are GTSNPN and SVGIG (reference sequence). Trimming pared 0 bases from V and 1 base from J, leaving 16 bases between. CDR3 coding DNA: TGTGCCTGGAGTGTAGCCAGGGGTGGAGGGAGCAATCAGCCCCAGCATTTT. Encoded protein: CAWSVARGGGSNQPQHF.

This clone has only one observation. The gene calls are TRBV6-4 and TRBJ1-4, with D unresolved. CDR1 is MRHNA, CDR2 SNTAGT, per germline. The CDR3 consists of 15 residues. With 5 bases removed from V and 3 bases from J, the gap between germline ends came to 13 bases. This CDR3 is CASSMTPGPNEKLFF. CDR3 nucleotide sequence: TGTGCCAGCAGTATGACCCCAGGTCCTAATGAAAAACTGTTTTTT.